This T cell receptor beta chain was obtained from a study of CD4 and CD8 cells across lung adenocarcinoma regions. Samples came from patients with localized non-small cell lung adenocarcinoma. TCRdb used MiXCR to reprocess the PCR reads, holding one entry per CDR3 protein. In the table there are 10,000 to 15,000 distinct CDR3 sequences, 53% of which are singletons. This CDR3 comprises 14 residues. Germline loops: CDR1 SGHDN, CDR2 FVKESK. Trimming took off 9 bases at V and 10 bases at J, with 19 bases between the two ends. V and J are TRBV14 and TRBJ1-6; maybe TRBD1 (6 bases). The source material was CD8+ T cells from the center of a lung tumor. The clonotype comes from a female donor with lung adenocarcinoma. The CD4 and CD8 labels of this study may be unreliable. CDR3: CASHRTGIGSPLHF. In DNA, the CDR3 is TGTGCCAGTCACAGAACAGGGATCGGATCACCCCTCCACTTT.